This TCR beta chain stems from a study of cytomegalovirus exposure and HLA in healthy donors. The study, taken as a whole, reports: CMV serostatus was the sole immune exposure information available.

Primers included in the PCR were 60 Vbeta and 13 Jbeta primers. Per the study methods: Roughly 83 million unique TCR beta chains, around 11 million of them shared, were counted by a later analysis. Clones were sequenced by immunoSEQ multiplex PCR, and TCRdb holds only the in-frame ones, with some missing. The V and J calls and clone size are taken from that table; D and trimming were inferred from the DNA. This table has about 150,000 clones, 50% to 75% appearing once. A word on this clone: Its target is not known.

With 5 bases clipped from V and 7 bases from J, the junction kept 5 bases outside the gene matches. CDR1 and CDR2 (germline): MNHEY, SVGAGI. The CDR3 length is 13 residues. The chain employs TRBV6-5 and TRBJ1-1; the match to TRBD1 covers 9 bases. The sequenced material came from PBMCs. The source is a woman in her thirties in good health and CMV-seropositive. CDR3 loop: CASSVTGGIEAFF. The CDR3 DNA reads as TGTGCCAGCAGTGTTACAGGGGGCATTGAAGCTTTCTTT.